This T cell receptor beta chain comes out of a study of cytomegalovirus exposure and HLA in healthy donors. At the level of the study: In an earlier analysis, 95 million to 130 million unique TCR beta sequences were found from about 179 million T cells.

On this clone: Its specificity is unknown.

The study, taken as a whole, reports: DRB1 had the most TCR associations and HLA-C the fewest, a later analysis found, with rates varying by HLA locus.

It was with 60 Vbeta and 13 Jbeta primers that the PCR ran. The assay was immunoSEQ multiplex PCR, and TCRdb's table has in-frame clones only and misses some. The sample contains approximately 200,000 clones, around 80% of which appear only once. The germline CDR1 and CDR2 sequences are LGHNT and FRNRAP. Losses at the gene ends were 6 bases for V and 0 bases for J; bases not matched to a gene: 9. The CDR3 has 16 amino acids. J is TRBJ1-1 and V is TRBV12-5, with 8 bases lining up with TRBD1. This receptor was identified in a woman between 18 and 29 years old in good health and CMV-seropositive. Sequenced material: PBMCs. The DNA of the CDR3 is TGTGCTAGTGGACCGGACAGGGCGGTTATGAACACTGAAGCTTTCTTT. Its translation: CASGPDRAVMNTEAFF.